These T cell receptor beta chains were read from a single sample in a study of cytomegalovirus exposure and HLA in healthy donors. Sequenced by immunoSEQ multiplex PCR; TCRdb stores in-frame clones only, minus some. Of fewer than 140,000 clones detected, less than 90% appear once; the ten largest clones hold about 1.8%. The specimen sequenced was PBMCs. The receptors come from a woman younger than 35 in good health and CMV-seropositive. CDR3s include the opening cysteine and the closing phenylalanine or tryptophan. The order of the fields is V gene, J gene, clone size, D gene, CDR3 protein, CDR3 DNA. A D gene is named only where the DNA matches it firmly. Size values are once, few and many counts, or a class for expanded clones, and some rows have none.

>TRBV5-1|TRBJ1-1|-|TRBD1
CASSLRTGNTEAFF
TGCGCCAGCAGCTTACGGACAGGTAACACTGAAGCTTTCTTT
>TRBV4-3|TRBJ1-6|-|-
CASSQGHPNQSPLHF
TGCGCCAGCAGCCAAGGACACCCTAATCAGTCACCCCTCCACTTT
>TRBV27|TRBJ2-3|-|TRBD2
CASLKAGASTDTQYF
TGTGCCAGCCTGAAAGCGGGGGCTAGCACAGATACGCAGTATTTT
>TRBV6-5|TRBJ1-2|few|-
CASSGGSYGYTF
TGTGCCAGCAGTGGCGGGAGCTATGGCTACACCTTC
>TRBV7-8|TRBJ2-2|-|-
CASSIHRNTGELFF
TGTGCCAGCAGCATACACAGGAACACCGGGGAGCTGTTTTTT
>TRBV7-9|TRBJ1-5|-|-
CASSLDSRGNQPQHF
TGTGCCAGCAGCCTGGACTCTCGGGGCAATCAGCCCCAGCATTTT
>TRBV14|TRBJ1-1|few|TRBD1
CASTRTGDSTEAFF
TGTGCCAGCACCCGGACAGGGGATTCCACTGAAGCTTTCTTT
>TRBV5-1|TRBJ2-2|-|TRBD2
CASSPPGGNTGELFF
TGCGCCAGCAGTCCCCCGGGGGGGAACACCGGGGAGCTGTTTTTT
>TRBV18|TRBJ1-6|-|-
CASSPRARLDNSPLHF
TGTGCCAGCTCACCCAGGGCCCGATTGGATAATTCACCCCTCCACTTT
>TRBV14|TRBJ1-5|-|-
CASSPGTNQPQHF
TGTGCCAGCAGCCCAGGGACTAATCAGCCCCAGCATTTT
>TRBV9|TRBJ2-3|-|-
CASSATPLTQDTQYF
TGTGCCAGCAGCGCCACGCCGTTGACACAGGATACGCAGTATTTT
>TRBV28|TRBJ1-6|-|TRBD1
CASSLPGQGVPISYNSPLHF
TGTGCCAGCAGTTTGCCGGGACAGGGGGTGCCCATCTCCTATAATTCACCCCTCCACTTT
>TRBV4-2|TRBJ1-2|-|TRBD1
CASSQDGAGGGGYTF
TGTGCCAGCAGCCAAGATGGGGCAGGGGGCGGTGGCTACACCTTC
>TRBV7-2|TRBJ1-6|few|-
CASSPRVYSPLHF
TGTGCCAGCAGCCCCCGGGTCTATTCACCCCTCCACTTT
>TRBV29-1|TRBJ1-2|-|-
CSVAEGAGNYGYTF
TGCAGCGTTGCTGAGGGAGCGGGCAACTATGGCTACACCTTC
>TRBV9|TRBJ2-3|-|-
CASSVASRTSTDTQYF
TGTGCCAGCAGCGTAGCTTCCAGGACTAGCACAGATACGCAGTATTTT
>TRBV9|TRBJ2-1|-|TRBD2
CASSPPWVRRGGDEQFF
TGTGCCAGCAGCCCGCCATGGGTGCGGCGGGGGGGCGATGAGCAGTTCTTC